These 30 T cell receptor beta chains were all obtained from the same sample, sequenced in a study of T-cell reconstitution after alpha-beta-depleted transplantation in children. Preparation of the TCRbeta library was carried out with unique molecular identifiers. TCRdb re-derived calls from the PCR reads in MiXCR, one entry per CDR3 protein. The sample has 400,000 to 500,000 distinct CDR3 sequences, under 13% seen once. The sample in question was PBMCs from the stem cell graft donor, obtained from the stem cell graft. All receptors come from a human donor who donated a stem cell graft to a child with acute myeloid leukemia.

In this sample, this clonotype turned up a few times. The chain joins TRBV3-1 to TRBJ1-2, with 9 bases lining up with TRBD1. Trimming removed 4 bases from V and 4 bases from J; junction bases left unmatched: 4. This CDR3 region has 14 residues. Germline V CDR1 and CDR2: LGHDT, YNNKEL (reference sequence). The CDR3 coding sequence is TGTGCCAGCAGCCTAGAGACAGGGGGCTATGGCTACACCTTC. Translation: CASSLETGGYGYTF.

In its sample, this clonotype was seen many times. The chain carries TRBV7-2 and TRBJ2-3; TRBD2 matches 14 bases. The CDR3 totals 16 residues. CDR1 and CDR2 (germline): SGHTA, FQGNSA. Trimming took 2 bases from V and 8 from J; bases not matched to a gene: 6. The CDR3 bases are TGTGCCAGCAGCTTAAGGACTAGCGGGAGGCACGGTACGCAGTATTTT. It codes for CASSLRTSGRHGTQYF.

This clonotype was seen a handful of times. The chain employs TRBV29-1 and TRBJ2-3; a weak D match, TRBD2 (6 bases). The CDR3 has 16 residues. V dropped 0 bases and J dropped 0 bases, with 13 bases sitting between them. In germline, CDR1 is SQVTM, CDR2 ANQGSEA. The CDR3 spells CSVEDTPGTSTDTQYF. The CDR3 coding sequence is TGCAGCGTTGAAGATACCCCTGGGACTAGCACAGATACGCAGTATTTT.

J is TRBJ2-5 and V is TRBV6-2 or TRBV6-3; perhaps D is TRBD1 or TRBD2 (5 bases each). Trimming stripped 7 bases from V and 5 bases from J, with 20 bases between. The CDR3 runs 15 residues. Germline CDR1 and CDR2: MNHEY and SVGEGT. The CDR3 sequence is CASTPRGFGAETQYF. CDR3 coding DNA: TGTGCCAGCACCCCACGAGGTTTCGGGGCTGAGACCCAGTACTTC.

This clonotype was detected many times. The rearrangement uses TRBV28 and TRBJ2-6; tentatively, D is TRBD2 (7 bases). Germline CDR1 MDHEN, CDR2 SYDVKM. The CDR3 loop spans 15 amino acids. V lost 6 bases, J lost 4 bases, and 13 bases lay in between. DNA for the CDR3: TGTGCCAGCAGCCGGGGGGCATGGGGGGCCAACGTCCTGACTTTC. Protein: CASSRGAWGANVLTF.

This chain uses TRBV11-1 with TRBJ2-1; possibly TRBD2 for D (6 bases). Germline V gene data show CDR1 as SGHAT and CDR2 as FQDESV (reference sequence). CDR3 length equals 13 residues. The V end was cut by 8 bases, the J end by 7 bases, with 15 bases between. CDR3 nucleotides: TGTGCCAGCGCCCCCACCGGGAGTAATGAGCAGTTCTTC. Protein: CASAPTGSNEQFF.

The chain joins TRBV7-6 to TRBJ2-4; D ambiguous. The CDR3 runs 13 residues. V shed 5 bases and J shed 2 bases, with 7 bases lying between them. Per germline, CDR1 SGHVS and CDR2 FNYEAQ. Here the CDR3 reads CASSPATKNIQYF. In DNA form, the CDR3 reads TGTGCCAGCAGCCCAGCTACCAAAAACATTCAGTACTTC.

This clonotype was recorded at least ten times. V gene TRBV5-6 combines with J gene TRBJ2-5; 9 bases fit TRBD2. This CDR3 comprises 15 residues. V was pared by 3 bases and J by 0 bases, with 3 bases of the junction left unmatched. Germline V lookup: CDR1 SGHDT, CDR2 YYEEEE. CDR3 DNA sequence: TGTGCCAGCAGCTGGAGCGGGGGGTACCAAGAGACCCAGTACTTC. Its protein product is CASSWSGGYQETQYF.

The rearrangement links TRBV29-1 to TRBJ2-1; TRBD1 agrees at 12 bases. The V segment lost 7 bases and the J segment 7 bases; nucleotides outside the gene matches: 17. Germline lookup yields CDR1 SQVTM and CDR2 ANQGSEA. This CDR3 is built from 17 residues. CDR3 in DNA: TGCAGCGCTACGAAGACGGGGACAGGGGGCTGGGGTAATGAGCAGTTCTTC. Its protein product is CSATKTGTGGWGNEQFF.

The chain carries TRBV7-9 and TRBJ1-2; D might be TRBD1 (5 bases). The CDR3 sequence is 14 residues long. CDR1 SEHNR and CDR2 FQNEAQ come from the germline V gene (reference sequence). V dropped 4 bases and J dropped 3 bases, with 12 bases sitting between them. CDR3 nucleotides: TGTGCCAGCAGCTCAAATCTGGGGGACTATGGCTACACCTTC. Translated, it gives CASSSNLGDYGYTF.

V is TRBV7-6 and J is TRBJ2-1; TRBD2 aligns across 9 bases. V lost 5 bases, J lost 7 bases, and 15 bases stayed unmatched. The germline gives CDR1 SGHVS, CDR2 FNYEAQ. The CDR3 has 17 amino acids. CDR3 sequence (DNA): TGTGCCAGCAGCCCCACCGGCGGGAGGGCCGTGGAGAATGAGCAGTTCTTC. Translated, it gives CASSPTGGRAVENEQFF.

This clonotype was recorded a few times. The chain is built from TRBV20-1 and TRBJ1-5; possibly TRBD1 for D (5 bases). Trimming stripped 0 bases from V and 2 bases from J, with 11 bases between. The CDR3 is 15 amino acids. The V gene's germline CDR1 is DFQATT and CDR2 SNEGSKA (reference sequence). The CDR3 is CSARDVGRGNQPQHF. The CDR3 bases are TGCAGTGCTAGAGATGTGGGACGGGGCAATCAGCCCCAGCATTTT.

Notes on this clonotype: This is likely a read error, given that the CDR3 carries no conserved phenylalanine or tryptophan at its end. Because the CDR3's place on the DNA is in doubt, the DNA is left out and the CDR3 is given as listed by TCRdb. The chain recombines TRBV20-1 with TRBJ2-7; the DNA was not used to check the table's D call, TRBD2. The germline gives CDR1 DFQATT, CDR2 SNEGSKA (reference sequence). Including both end residues, the CDR3 is 12 amino acids long. CDR3 sequence reads: CSARDRGNKEYI.

This clonotype came up many times. The V gene is TRBV29-1, the J gene TRBJ1-3; a possible D gene is TRBD1 (6 bases). The CDR3 runs to 16 residues. V lost 5 bases and J lost 0, with 17 bases in between. Germline values: CDR1 SQVTM, CDR2 ANQGSEA. CDR3: CSVSWGAGSSGNTIYF. CDR3 nucleotide sequence: TGCAGCGTTTCATGGGGGGCAGGGAGCTCTGGAAACACCATATATTTT.

This clonotype turned up a few times. V gene TRBV5-1 combines with J gene TRBJ2-3; 7 nucleotides agree with TRBD1. From germline, CDR1 is SGHRS and CDR2 YFSETQ. The CDR3 spans 15 residues. Losses at the gene ends were 4 bases for V and 2 bases for J; bases not matched to a gene: 7. In DNA, the CDR3 is TGCGCCAGCAGCAAAAACAGGGGATTCACAGATACGCAGTATTTT. It encodes CASSKNRGFTDTQYF. The full variable domain, rest sourced from reference TRBV5-1 and TRBJ2-3, is KAGVTQTPRYLIKTRGQQVTLSCSPISGHRSVSWYQQTPGQGLQFLFEYFSETQRNKGNFPGRFSGRQFSNSRSEMNVSTLELGDSALYLCASSKNRGFTDTQYFGPGTRLTVL.

In its sample, this clonotype was seen a few times. This sequence joins TRBV7-3 and TRBJ2-1; no definite D call. V was clipped by 5 bases and J by 0 bases, with 11 bases between them. In germline, CDR1 is SGHTA, CDR2 FQGTGA. The CDR3 consists of 15 residues. CDR3 residues: CASSTTFSSYNEQFF. As DNA, the CDR3 is TGTGCCAGCAGCACCACTTTTAGCTCCTACAATGAGCAGTTCTTC.

Only a few counts were recorded for this clonotype. The chain has TRBV20-1 and TRBJ2-1; D perhaps matches TRBD2 (6 bases). CDR1 and CDR2 from the germline V gene are DFQATT and SNEGSKA (reference sequence). V lost 3 bases, J lost 8 bases, and 20 bases lay in between. This CDR3 comprises 15 residues. For the CDR3, the DNA is TGCAGTGCTAGTGCTAGCGCCCAGGCCAGGGATGAGCAGTTCTTC. As protein: CSASASAQARDEQFF.

This clonotype was counted a few times. This chain uses TRBV12-3 or TRBV12-4 with TRBJ2-7; D unclear. V lost 8 bases, J lost 4 bases, and 12 bases lay in between. The CDR3 has 12 residues. CDR3 in amino acids: CASGNEVYEQYF. The CDR3 DNA reads as TGTGCCAGCGGAAATGAAGTGTACGAGCAGTACTTC.

This clonotype was found many times. The V call is TRBV10-2, the J call TRBJ2-3, with D possibly being TRBD2 (6 bases). Germline lookup yields CDR1 WSHSY and CDR2 SAAADI. Trimming pared 5 bases from V and 2 bases from J, leaving 11 bases between. The CDR3 totals 14 residues. DNA for the CDR3: TGCGCCAGCAGTTATACTAGCCCCACAGATACGCAGTATTTT. Encoded protein: CASSYTSPTDTQYF.

V usage is TRBV20-1 and J usage is TRBJ2-1; 9 positions agree with TRBD1. Germline CDR1 and CDR2: DFQATT and SNEGSKA (reference sequence). J gave up 3 bases and V 0 bases, and 3 bases lay outside the gene matches. This CDR3 region has 15 residues. The CDR3 coding sequence is TGCAGTGCTAGAGATGACAGGGGGTACTACAATGAGCAGTTCTTC. Protein: CSARDDRGYYNEQFF.

The chain uses TRBV7-9 and TRBJ2-3, with D tentatively TRBD1 (5 bases). From germline, CDR1 is SEHNR and CDR2 FQNEAQ (reference sequence). CDR3 length: 13 amino acids. The ends were cut back, 4 bases at V and 3 bases at J, with 8 bases in the middle. DNA for the CDR3: TGTGCCAGCAGCTACCAGGGAACAGATACGCAGTATTTT. Encoded protein: CASSYQGTDTQYF.

The gene calls are TRBV15 and TRBJ2-7; weak D call: TRBD2 (5 bases). Germline CDR1 and CDR2: LNHNV and YYDKDF (reference sequence). This CDR3 contains 15 residues. Trimming stripped 0 bases from V and 4 bases from J, with 13 bases between. The chain's CDR3 is CATSRDGQQRYEQYF. CDR3 bases: TGTGCCACCAGCAGAGATGGCCAGCAGCGGTACGAGCAGTACTTC.

A few counts support this clonotype. This chain joins TRBV5-1 and TRBJ2-5, with a weak D call TRBD1 (5 bases). The CDR3 is made up of 11 amino acids. The V end was cut by 7 bases, the J end by 1 base, with 5 bases between. Germline CDR1 is SGHRS and CDR2 is YFSETQ. CDR3 in amino acids: CASGAQETQYF. The CDR3 DNA reads TGCGCCAGCGGGGCCCAAGAGACCCAGTACTTC.

In its sample, this clonotype was seen a few times. The chain joins TRBV28 to TRBJ2-3; D is uncertain. The CDR3 runs to 13 residues. Trimming left V 4 bases short and J 4 bases short, with 9 bases between. Germline CDR1 MDHEN, CDR2 SYDVKM. The CDR3 loop is CASSSHLADTQYF. In DNA, the CDR3 is TGTGCCAGCAGTTCACACCTCGCAGATACGCAGTATTTT.

The chain couples TRBV30 to TRBJ2-5; tentatively, D is TRBD1 (7 bases). This CDR3 comprises 14 residues. Germline CDR1 GTSNPN, CDR2 SVGIG (reference sequence). Trimming took off 2 bases at V and 5 bases at J, with 15 bases between the two ends. Here the CDR3 DNA reads TGTGCCTGGAGTCGCGGGACAGTGATGGAGACCCAGTACTTC. It translates to CAWSRGTVMETQYF.

This clonotype turned up a few times. This rearrangement joins TRBV11-2 to TRBJ2-2; 12 bases fit TRBD2. V trimming: 4 bases; J trimming: 4 bases; junction bases outside the gene matches: 10. Germline loops: CDR1 SGHAT, CDR2 FQNNGV. CDR3 size: 18 residues. The CDR3 region has the DNA TGTGCCAGCAGCTCCTTCCTAGCGGGAGGGCCGGGCACCGGGGAGCTGTTTTTT. It is translated as CASSSFLAGGPGTGELFF.

For the CDR3, the DNA is TGTGCCAGCAGTGAGACCCGTGGGGGAGCGGGCACAGATACGCAGTATTTT. It encodes CASSETRGGAGTDTQYF. The J gene is TRBJ2-3, the V gene TRBV2; either TRBD1 or TRBD2 may fit D (5 bases each). In germline, CDR1 is SNHLY, CDR2 FYNNEI. The CDR3 covers 17 residues. Trimming removed 3 bases from V and 1 base from J, with 17 bases in between.

In its sample, this clonotype was seen many times. The V call is TRBV20-1, the J call TRBJ2-3, with D perhaps matching TRBD1 (5 bases). CDR1 and CDR2 from the germline V gene are DFQATT and SNEGSKA (reference sequence). The V end lost 3 bases, the J end lost 6 bases, and 7 bases lay between the germline ends. CDR3 size: 11 residues. The CDR3 DNA sequence: TGCAGTGCTAGTCCAGGGGATACGCAGTATTTT. Amino acid sequence: CSASPGDTQYF.

The chain couples TRBV7-9 to TRBJ1-5; no definite D call. V lost 4 bases to trimming and J lost 6 bases, with 7 bases between them. Germline V CDR1 and CDR2: SEHNR, FQNEAQ (reference sequence). The CDR3 runs to 12 residues. As DNA, the CDR3 is TGTGCCAGCAGCTCACAGTCTCAGCCCCAGCATTTT. Translated, it gives CASSSQSQPQHF.

This clonotype was seen a handful of times. The gene calls are TRBV4-1 and TRBJ1-4; TRBD1 is a possible D gene (5 bases). V dropped 4 bases and J dropped 3 bases, with 12 bases sitting between them. The CDR3 contains 15 residues. CDR1 and CDR2 from the germline V gene are MGHRA and YSYEKL. The CDR3 coding sequence is TGCGCCAGCAGCCCGCAGACAGCGGCTAATGAAAAACTGTTTTTT. It encodes CASSPQTAANEKLFF.